This TCR beta chain was sequenced for a study of low-dose radiotherapy and immunotherapy resistance in tumors (dated by TCRdb to the early 2020s). Some background on the complete study: Cohort 1 received 0.5 Gy per fraction every 2 weeks, with a prescribed total PTV dose of 6.5 Gy. Starting on cycle 1 day 1, patients took 300 mg of aspirin by mouth once a day for four cycles. The translational analysis covered eight patients: three from the first dose cohort and the first five from the second dose cohort. Patients in Cohort 2 were given 1 Gy per fraction every two weeks, for a total of 13 Gy across 26 weeks. Cyclophosphamide 200 mg/m2 was given intravenously every two weeks, one day before each radiation and immunotherapy administration. Nivolumab and ipilimumab were both given intravenously, with nivolumab at a 240 mg flat dose every two weeks and ipilimumab at 1 mg/kg every six weeks. The trial did not randomize participants into treatment groups.

Sequencing took place on an Illumina HiSeq 2500. To make first-strand cDNA, Superscript III was used along with a set of TRAV- and TRBV-specific primers so that both the TCRalpha and TCRbeta chains were covered. TCRs were amplified for 20 PCR cycles with Phusion, using a constant-region primer paired with the adapter attached to the V primers. Amplification of the isolated mRNA was done with the MessageAmp II aRNA Amplification Kit, which involved an approximately 16-hour in vitro transcription at 37 degrees C. mRNA for TCR sequencing was isolated with the Dynabeads mRNA DIRECT Purification Kit. Indexed Illumina adapters were added in a second Phusion PCR of around 25 cycles, after which AMPure XP beads were used to purify the products. From the authors' description of their analysis: Using custom Perl scripts, TCR sequences encoding the same protein were pooled, out-of-frame sequences were removed, and the abundance of each clonotype was computed. TCR sequences supported by only a single read were excluded from analysis. The metrics used to describe the repertoires included Shannon entropy, Gini index, clonality, richness, and the frequency of TCRs shared between repertoires. The raw public reads went through TCRdb reprocessing: fastp at Q25, MiXCR clone calling, in-frame beta chains kept. Each CDR3 protein appears once, grouped with its most common genes and DNA. The V and J calls were determined by TCRdb, not by the authors. The table for this sample lists more than 50,000 distinct CDR3 sequences; approximately 25% of them were counted only once. The biggest ten clones account for around 5% of the sample.

CDR1 and CDR2 were assigned from the germline V gene as SGHTS and YDEGEE. Spanning cysteine to phenylalanine, the CDR3 consists of 16 amino acids. Points on this clonotype: It lacks a known antigen. The DNA is left out, because the CDR3 cannot be placed on it with certainty; the CDR3 is given as TCRdb lists it.

Sample time point, as interpreted from the label and publication: before trial treatment. Donors were enrolled in RACIN, a single-arm phase I dose-escalation trial in which nivolumab, ipilimumab, aspirin, low-dose cyclophosphamide and low-dose radiotherapy were combined. Patients with advanced, TIL-negative solid tumors were considered eligible. Sequenced material: PBMCs, taken before treatment. Recombination connected TRBV5-8 to TRBJ2-2. The clonotype was recovered from a male donor with prostate cancer. The CDR3 reads CASSWSASNTGELFFF.